The rows below give T cell receptor beta chains drawn from one sample of a study of CD8+CD57+ T cells in acquired aplastic anemia. TCRdb ran MiXCR on the reads and lists one entry per CDR3 protein. The sample contains about 120,000 distinct CDR3 sequences, under 60% of which appear only once. Sequenced sample: sorted CD4+, CD8+, or CD8+CD57+ T cells (not recorded which) from PBMCs. The source of these receptors is a human donor with aplastic anemia. Both conserved end residues are trimmed from each CDR3.

j_call v_call cdr3_aa
TRBJ1-1 TRBV19 ASSITGVGSVAEAF
TRBJ1-5 TRBV15 ATSRDDRNQPQH
TRBJ2-3 TRBV20-1 SARVGGRDTQY
TRBJ1-1 TRBV27 ASSFGTRAF
TRBJ2-1 TRBV29-1 SVLLPGQGYLRQF
TRBJ2-5 TRBV7-2 ASSSRTVETQY
TRBJ2-3 TRBV28 ASSSATDTQY
TRBJ2-5 TRBV27 ASSFGRGSETQY
TRBJ2-5 TRBV19 ASSMGVGCLETQY
TRBJ2-1 TRBV11-1 ASSFVSGDEQF
TRBJ2-2 TRBV7-7 ASSSKILAGYTGELF
TRBJ1-5 TRBV19 ASSYPSQPQH
TRBJ2-3 TRBV5-1 ASSLVGLAGGADTQY
TRBJ2-5 TRBV7-3 ASSLTGTVSETQY
TRBJ1-1 TRBV9 ASSAHPGTDGREAF
TRBJ2-7 TRBV9 ASSVGDTEQY
TRBJ2-1 TRBV6-4 ASSDAQGSSNEQF